This TCR beta chain was captured by sequencing in a study of cytomegalovirus exposure and HLA in healthy donors. Study-wide context: Around 180 million T cells yielded around 120 million unique TCR beta sequences in earlier analysis. General study points: Using a false discovery rate of 0.05, a later analysis showed that approximately 17,000 TCR beta sequences were associated with HLA alleles. Specificity for CMV antigens was confirmed in vitro for a few of the CMV-associated chains. It is likely that the observed cluster of highly shared sequence variants was a sequencing artifact.

The PCR contained 60 Vbeta and 13 Jbeta primers. Sequencing used immunoSEQ multiplex PCR; TCRdb keeps in-frame clones, though not all of them. The table lists some 190,000 clones, over 70% of them singletons. As for this clone: Its target is unknown.

The sequenced sample consisted of PBMCs. The sequence derives from a boy younger than 10 in good health and CMV-seronegative.

DNA for the CDR3: TGTGCCAGTAGTATAGGGGGGGCTGGGGCCAACGTCCTGACTTTC. It is translated as CASSIGGAGANVLTF. This rearrangement joins TRBV19 to TRBJ2-6; D is perhaps TRBD2 (6 bases). Germline CDR1 reads LNHDA; CDR2 reads SQIVND (reference sequence). Between the trimmed V and J ends, which lost 1 base and 2 bases, there was a span of 6 bases. The CDR3 extends over 15 amino acids.